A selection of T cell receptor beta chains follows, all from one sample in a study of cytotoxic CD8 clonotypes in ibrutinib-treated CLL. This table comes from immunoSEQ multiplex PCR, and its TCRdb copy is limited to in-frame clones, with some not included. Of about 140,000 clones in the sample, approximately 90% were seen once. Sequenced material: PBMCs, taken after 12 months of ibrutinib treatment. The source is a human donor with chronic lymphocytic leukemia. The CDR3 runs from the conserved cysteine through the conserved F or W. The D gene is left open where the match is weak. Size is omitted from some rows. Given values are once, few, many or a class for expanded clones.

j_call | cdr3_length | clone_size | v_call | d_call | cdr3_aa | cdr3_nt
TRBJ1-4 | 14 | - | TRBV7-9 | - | CASSLMGASEKLFF | TGTGCCAGCAGCTTAATGGGGGCTAGTGAAAAACTGTTTTTT
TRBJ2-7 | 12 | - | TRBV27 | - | CASSLSKGEQYF | TGTGCCAGCAGTTTATCGAAGGGGGAGCAGTACTTC
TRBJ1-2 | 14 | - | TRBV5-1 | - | CASSLETRSYGYTF | TGCGCCAGCAGCTTGGAGACGCGCAGCTATGGCTACACCTTC
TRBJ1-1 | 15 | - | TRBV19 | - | CASSSPRGEGTEAFF | TGTGCCAGTAGTAGCCCCCGAGGGGAAGGCACTGAAGCTTTCTTT
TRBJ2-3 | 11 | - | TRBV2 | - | CASAGSDTQYF | TGTGCCAGCGCAGGATCAGATACGCAGTATTTT
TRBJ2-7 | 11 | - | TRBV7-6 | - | CASSHGSEQYF | TGTGCCAGCAGCCACGGGAGCGAGCAGTACTTC
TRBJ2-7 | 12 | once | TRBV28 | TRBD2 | CATQTSAYEQYF | TGTGCCACCCAGACTAGCGCCTACGAGCAGTACTTC
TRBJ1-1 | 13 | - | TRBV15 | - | CATSRGLNTEAFF | TGTGCCACCAGCAGAGGGTTGAACACTGAAGCTTTCTTT
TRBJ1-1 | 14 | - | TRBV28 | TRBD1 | CASRTGTGVSEAFF | TGTGCCAGCAGGACCGGGACAGGGGTATCTGAAGCTTTCTTT
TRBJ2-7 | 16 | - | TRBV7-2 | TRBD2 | CASSLGLTSFSYEQYF | TGTGCCAGCAGCTTGGGGTTGACTAGCTTCTCCTACGAGCAGTACTTC
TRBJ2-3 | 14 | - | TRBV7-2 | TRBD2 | CASSLRRGDVTQYF | TGTGCCAGCAGCTTAAGGCGGGGGGATGTTACGCAGTATTTT
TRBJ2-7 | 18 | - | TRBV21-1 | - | CASSKKPPSGWSSYEQYF | TGTGCCAGCAGCAAAAAGCCCCCAAGTGGTTGGAGCTCCTACGAGCAGTACTTC
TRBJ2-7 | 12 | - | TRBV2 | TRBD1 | CASSSTGRGEYF | TGTGCCAGCAGCTCGACAGGGCGAGGGGAGTACTTC
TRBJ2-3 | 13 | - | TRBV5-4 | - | CASSEGGTDTQYF | TGTGCCAGCTCCGAGGGAGGCACAGATACGCAGTATTTT
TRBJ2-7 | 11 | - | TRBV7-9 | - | CASSSLYEQYF | TGTGCCAGCAGCTCCCTCTACGAGCAGTACTTC
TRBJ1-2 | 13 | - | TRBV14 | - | CASSQGMNYGYTF | TGTGCCAGCAGCCAAGGAATGAACTATGGCTACACCTTC
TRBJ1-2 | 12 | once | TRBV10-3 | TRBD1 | CASSGTEAGYTF | TGTGCCAGCTCCGGGACAGAGGCTGGCTACACCTTC
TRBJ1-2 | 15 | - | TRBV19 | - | CASSASRGAVYGYTF | TGTGCCAGTAGTGCATCCAGGGGCGCGGTCTATGGCTACACCTTC
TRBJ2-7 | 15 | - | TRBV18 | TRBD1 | CASSPVEAGGYEQYF | TGTGCCAGCTCACCAGTGGAGGCAGGGGGCTACGAGCAGTACTTC